Below are 32 T cell receptor beta chains sequenced from a single sample in a study of shared clonotypes between healthy human individuals. Profiled with immunoSEQ multiplex PCR; TCRdb holds only in-frame clones, not every one. The repertoire holds hundreds of thousands of clones, with roughly three quarters as singletons. Material for sequencing was PBMCs. The receptor set was obtained from a woman in her forties in good health. Some clones in this sample may be carry-over from other donors' samples.

This clone was seen a handful of times. The chain couples TRBV9 to TRBJ2-1; D might be TRBD1 (5 bases). This CDR3 contains 16 residues. V was cut by 4 bases and J by 4 bases, with 18 bases left in between. Germline values: CDR1 SGDLS, CDR2 YYNGEE. CDR3 loop: CASSSRLWGPYNEQFF. The CDR3, as DNA: TGTGCCAGCAGCTCCCGTCTGTGGGGCCCGTACAATGAGCAGTTCTTC.

The chain is built from TRBV30 and TRBJ2-1; D possibly corresponds to TRBD1 (6 bases). Germline-derived CDR1 and CDR2 are GTSNPN and SVGIG (reference sequence). Trimming shortened V by 2 bases and J by 8 bases, and 16 bases separated the two germline ends. The CDR3 has 14 amino acids. The CDR3 here is CAWSIGGSWDEQFF. As DNA, the CDR3 is TGTGCCTGGAGTATAGGGGGATCGTGGGATGAGCAGTTCTTC.

This clone was counted between two and nine times. The rearrangement joins TRBV27 to TRBJ2-7; 12 bases line up with TRBD2. The V gene's germline CDR1 is MNHEY and CDR2 SMNVEV (reference sequence). With 4 bases clipped from V and 6 bases from J, the junction kept 4 bases outside the gene matches. This CDR3 is 14 amino acids long. This chain's CDR3 is CASSSLAGGGEQYF. CDR3 coding DNA: TGTGCCAGCAGTTCCCTAGCGGGAGGGGGCGAGCAGTACTTC.

The V gene is TRBV6-5, the J gene TRBJ1-1; D is possibly TRBD1 (5 bases). Germline V gene lookup returns CDR1 MNHEY and CDR2 SVGAGI. The ends were cut back, 7 bases at V and 0 bases at J, with 12 bases in the middle. The CDR3 has 14 residues. CDR3 protein: CASNSQGVNTEAFF. CDR3 sequence (DNA): TGTGCCAGCAACTCCCAAGGGGTGAACACTGAAGCTTTCTTT.

This clone has only a few counts. The chain joins TRBV28 to TRBJ1-6, with 11 nucleotides matching TRBD1. This CDR3 has 15 residues. J was trimmed by 10 bases and V by 5 bases; bases with no gene match: 7. From germline, CDR1 is MDHEN and CDR2 SYDVKM. The CDR3 DNA reads TGTGCCAGCAGTAGGGGGACAGGGGGAAGCTCACCCCTCCACTTT. It codes for CASSRGTGGSSPLHF.

Worth noting for this clone: Other nucleotide sequences from this sample produce the same CDR3. The CDR3 DNA is TGTGCCAGCAGCTTAGATGTGAATGAGCAGTTCTTC. It is translated as CASSLDVNEQFF. This chain uses TRBV7-9 with TRBJ2-1; no clear D gene. This CDR3 comprises 12 residues. V lost 1 base to trimming and J lost 7 bases, with 5 bases between them. Germline CDR1 is SEHNR and CDR2 is FQNEAQ (reference sequence).

The chain uses TRBV9 and TRBJ1-4; a weak D match, TRBD1 (5 bases). V dropped 0 bases and J dropped 6 bases, with 9 bases sitting between them. The CDR3 is made up of 14 amino acids. The germline V gene has CDR1 SGDLS and CDR2 YYNGEE. The DNA of the CDR3 is TGTGCCAGCAGCGTAGGCCTCAGGGATGAAAAACTGTTTTTT. As protein: CASSVGLRDEKLFF.

The chain has TRBV27 and TRBJ2-1, with D unresolved. V lost 0 bases, J lost 7 bases, and 7 bases lay in between. CDR3 size: 13 residues. Germline lookup yields CDR1 MNHEY and CDR2 SMNVEV (reference sequence). CDR3 coding DNA: TGTGCCAGCAGTTTATCTCTACTTAATGAGCAGTTCTTC. It yields the protein CASSLSLLNEQFF.

This clone was picked up a small number of times. The chain is built from TRBV27 and TRBJ2-5; possibly TRBD2 for D (5 bases). V was clipped by 6 bases and J by 5 bases, with 16 bases between them. The CDR3 spans 14 residues. Germline lookup yields CDR1 MNHEY and CDR2 SMNVEV (reference sequence). CDR3 DNA sequence: TGTGCCAGCAGGGACGAAGGAGGTACGGAGACCCAGTACTTC. Translation: CASRDEGGTETQYF.

J is TRBJ2-1 and V is TRBV6-5; tentatively, D is TRBD2 (5 bases). The CDR3 has 14 residues. Trimming left V 0 bases short and J 3 bases short, with 6 bases between. Germline-derived CDR1 and CDR2 are MNHEY and SVGAGI. As DNA, the CDR3 is TGTGCCAGCAGTTACTCGACTAACTACAATGAGCAGTTCTTC. Its protein is CASSYSTNYNEQFF.

Concerning this clone itself: This CDR3 is also generated by other DNA sequences in the sample. The chain joins TRBV5-1 to TRBJ1-1; possibly TRBD1 for D (6 bases). Germline CDR1 is SGHRS and CDR2 is YFSETQ. V was clipped by 4 bases and J by 0 bases, with 10 bases between them. The CDR3 runs 14 residues. CDR3 bases: TGCGCCAGCAGCACAGGGACGGTGAACACTGAAGCTTTCTTT. Protein sequence: CASSTGTVNTEAFF.

J is TRBJ2-7 and V is TRBV9; D possibly corresponds to TRBD2 (5 bases). The germline V gene encodes CDR1 SGDLS and CDR2 YYNGEE. Between the trimmed V and J ends, which lost 1 base and 0 bases, there was a span of 8 bases. This CDR3 is built from 14 residues. The CDR3 loop reads CASSVSGISYEQYF. The CDR3 coding sequence is TGTGCCAGCAGCGTATCGGGAATCTCCTACGAGCAGTACTTC.

The gene calls are TRBV27 and TRBJ2-3, with 8 bases fitting TRBD2. From germline, CDR1 is MNHEY and CDR2 SMNVEV (reference sequence). The CDR3 length is 15 residues. The J segment lost 0 bases and the V segment lost 5 bases, leaving 4 bases of the junction unmatched. CDR3 in DNA: TGTGCCAGCAGTCCACTAGCGGCTAGCACAGATACGCAGTATTTT. The encoded protein is CASSPLAASTDTQYF.

The chain employs TRBV6-5 and TRBJ2-5; no clear D gene. The CDR3 is made up of 11 amino acids. Germline-derived CDR1 and CDR2 are MNHEY and SVGAGI. Deletions cut 5 bases from V and 3 bases from J, with 4 bases between. The CDR3 here is CASSMKETQYF. The CDR3 nucleotides read TGTGCCAGCAGTATGAAAGAGACCCAGTACTTC.

The chain links TRBV6-5 to TRBJ1-2; 7 nucleotides match TRBD1. The V segment lost 5 bases and the J segment 4 bases; nucleotides outside the gene matches: 10. From germline, CDR1 is MNHEY and CDR2 SVGAGI. This CDR3 contains 15 residues. Written as DNA, the CDR3 is TGTGCCAGCAGTGGGCCGAGGGGGCGCGGCTATGGCTACACCTTC. It yields the protein CASSGPRGRGYGYTF.

This clone appeared once. This sequence joins TRBV5-1 and TRBJ2-2, with D possibly TRBD2 on 7 matching bases. The V end lost 2 bases, the J end lost 4 bases, and 12 bases lay between the germline ends. The CDR3 spans 15 residues. Germline V lookup: CDR1 SGHRS, CDR2 YFSETQ. In DNA form, the CDR3 reads TGCGCCAGCAGCTTCGCGGGGGCGCTCACCGGGGAGCTGTTTTTT. This sequence encodes CASSFAGALTGELFF.

The chain employs TRBV28 and TRBJ2-7; D gene uncertain. V dropped 0 bases and J dropped 0 bases, with 9 bases sitting between them. The CDR3 contains 15 residues. Germline CDR1 MDHEN, CDR2 SYDVKM. CDR3 sequence: CASSLWGFASYEQYF. DNA of the CDR3: TGTGCCAGCAGTTTATGGGGTTTCGCCTCCTACGAGCAGTACTTC. Based on the CDR3 plus reference TRBV28 and TRBJ2-7, the full variable domain is DVKVTQSSRYLVKRTGEKVFLECVQDMDHENMFWYRQDPGLGLRLIYFSYDVKMKEKGDIPEGYSVSREKKERFSLILESASTNQTSMYLCASSLWGFASYEQYFGPGTRLTVT.

The rearrangement uses TRBV6-5 and TRBJ1-5; tentatively, D is TRBD1 (5 bases). CDR3 size: 15 residues. The germline V and J ends were trimmed by 6 bases and 5 bases, with 17 bases remaining between them. Germline CDR1 and CDR2: MNHEY and SVGAGI. CDR3 in amino acids: CASSSRPGLDQPQHF. The CDR3 DNA is TGTGCCAGCAGCTCCCGCCCAGGGCTCGATCAGCCCCAGCATTTT.

The sample holds a few counts of this clone. The V call is TRBV5-6, the J call TRBJ1-1, with unresolved D. V was cut by 2 bases and J by 1 base, with 9 bases left in between. This CDR3 is built from 14 residues. Germline CDR1 reads SGHDT; CDR2 reads YYEEEE. The CDR3 DNA is TGTGCCAGCAGCTTAGGGAGTACGAACACTGAAGCTTTCTTT. This sequence encodes CASSLGSTNTEAFF.

This chain links TRBV2 with TRBJ2-1; D unclear. V gave up 6 bases and J gave up 0 bases, with 12 bases separating them. Germline V gives CDR1 SNHLY, CDR2 FYNNEI. CDR3 length: 15 amino acids. In DNA, the CDR3 is TGTGCCAGCAGCGCGGAAGCCCCCTCCTACAATGAGCAGTTCTTC. This encodes CASSAEAPSYNEQFF.

The chain links TRBV9 to TRBJ2-1; no reliable D call. The germline gives CDR1 SGDLS, CDR2 YYNGEE. The CDR3 extends over 15 amino acids. V was cut by 2 bases and J by 6 bases, with 15 bases left in between. The CDR3, as DNA: TGTGCCAGCAGCGTCCACTGGGGAAGCGTCAATGAGCAGTTCTTC. It is translated as CASSVHWGSVNEQFF.

The chain joins TRBV27 to TRBJ2-2; TRBD2 aligns across 11 bases. The germline V gene encodes CDR1 MNHEY and CDR2 SMNVEV (reference sequence). This CDR3 contains 17 residues. V shed 7 bases, J shed 1 base, and the junction held 8 bases outside the gene matches. The CDR3 reads CASTGTSGSLNTGELFF. For the CDR3, the DNA is TGTGCCAGCACCGGGACTAGCGGTTCTTTGAACACCGGGGAGCTGTTTTTT.

The V and J genes are TRBV19 and TRBJ1-4, with 8 positions matching TRBD1. The trim removed 5 bases at V and 5 bases at J, leaving 19 bases unmatched. Per the germline V gene, CDR1 is LNHDA and CDR2 is SQIVND (reference sequence). This CDR3 comprises 19 residues. This CDR3 is CASSPRTGGVPRENEKLFF. CDR3 nucleotides: TGTGCCAGTAGTCCAAGAACAGGGGGTGTACCCCGAGAAAATGAAAAACTGTTTTTT.

The V and J genes are TRBV28 and TRBJ2-1, with 7 bases identical to TRBD2. CDR3 length equals 17 residues. Germline V lookup: CDR1 MDHEN, CDR2 SYDVKM. Trimming at V came to 4 bases and at J to 4 bases, leaving 13 bases not matched to a gene. The CDR3 loop is CASSYLRRGAGYNEQFF. CDR3 in DNA: TGTGCCAGCAGTTATCTCCGGCGGGGAGCGGGATACAATGAGCAGTTCTTC. Drawing the rest from reference TRBV28 and TRBJ2-1, the complete variable domain is DVKVTQSSRYLVKRTGEKVFLECVQDMDHENMFWYRQDPGLGLRLIYFSYDVKMKEKGDIPEGYSVSREKKERFSLILESASTNQTSMYLCASSYLRRGAGYNEQFFGPGTRLTVL.

In this sample, this clone turned up once. The chain employs TRBV7-9 and TRBJ2-5, with a tentative D call TRBD1 (6 bases). Per germline, CDR1 SEHNR and CDR2 FQNEAQ (reference sequence). CDR3 length equals 14 residues. V lost 5 bases and J lost 1, with 11 bases in between. The CDR3 reads CASSPQGSQETQYF. Here the CDR3 DNA reads TGTGCCAGCAGCCCCCAGGGGAGCCAAGAGACCCAGTACTTC.

This clone was counted only a few times. The chain links TRBV6-5 to TRBJ2-2, with 9 bases fitting TRBD1. V shed 5 bases and J 3 bases; nucleotides not matched to a gene: 1. Germline V gene sequence: CDR1 MNHEY, CDR2 SVGAGI. This CDR3 is built from 14 residues. The CDR3 nucleotides are TGTGCCAGCAGTCGGACAGGGGACACCGGGGAGCTGTTTTTT. Residues: CASSRTGDTGELFF.

This rearrangement joins TRBV6-1 to TRBJ2-7; D ambiguous. The germline V gene encodes CDR1 MNHNS and CDR2 SASEGT. This CDR3 has 12 amino acids. V shed 4 bases and J shed 2 bases, with 6 bases lying between them. CDR3 DNA sequence: TGTGCCAGCAGTGCTGGGACCTACGAGCAGTACTTC. It encodes CASSAGTYEQYF.

This clone was detected many times. The identical CDR3 is also encoded by other nucleotide sequences in the sample. The V and J genes are TRBV30 and TRBJ1-5, with 7 nucleotides matching TRBD1. The junction had 12 bases not matched to a gene; V was cut back by 5 bases and J by 2 bases. Germline lookup yields CDR1 GTSNPN and CDR2 SVGIG (reference sequence). The length of the CDR3 is 16 residues. In DNA form, the CDR3 reads TGTGCCTGGGGCCGCAGGGGGAGGTATGGCAATCAGCCCCAGCATTTT. This sequence encodes CAWGRRGRYGNQPQHF.

This clone showed up just once. The V call is TRBV28, the J call TRBJ1-2, with 8 bases lining up with TRBD1. Germline V lookup: CDR1 MDHEN, CDR2 SYDVKM. J was trimmed by 7 bases and V by 5 bases; bases with no gene match: 12. The length of the CDR3 is 15 residues. The CDR3 DNA is TGTGCCAGCAGTCTCGGACAGGGAGGCATTTCTGGCTACACCTTC. Translating gives CASSLGQGGISGYTF.

The chain joins TRBV5-5 to TRBJ2-7; D is possibly TRBD2 (6 bases). V was shortened by 6 bases and J by 0 bases, with 13 bases between the two germline ends. Germline values: CDR1 SGHKS, CDR2 YYEKEE (reference sequence). The CDR3 is 14 amino acids. Written as DNA, the CDR3 is TGTGCCAGCACTGGGGGAGGCCACTCCTACGAGCAGTACTTC. Its translation is CASTGGGHSYEQYF. The entire variable domain, with the rest obtained from reference TRBV5-5 and TRBJ2-7, is as follows: DAGVTQSPTHLIKTRGQQVTLRCSPISGHKSVSWYQQVLGQGPQFIFQYYEKEERGRGNFPDRFSARQFPNYSSELNVNALLLGDSALYLCASTGGGHSYEQYFGPGTRLTVT.

The chain employs TRBV28 and TRBJ2-7; D uncertain. Germline CDR1 and CDR2: MDHEN and SYDVKM. V lost 9 bases and J lost 1, with 10 bases in between. This CDR3 is 12 amino acids long. The CDR3 sequence is CASWANSYEQYF. The CDR3 DNA sequence: TGTGCCAGTTGGGCTAATTCCTACGAGCAGTACTTC.

A note on this clone: This sample also contains other DNA sequences that code for the same CDR3. The V and J genes are TRBV7-2 and TRBJ1-3; tentatively, D is TRBD1 (5 bases). Germline V gives CDR1 SGHTA, CDR2 FQGNSA. Deletions cut 1 base from V and 4 bases from J, with 11 bases between. The CDR3 contains 15 residues. The CDR3 DNA reads as TGTGCCAGCAGCTTAGTATGGGGCTCCGGAAACACCATATATTTT. It codes for CASSLVWGSGNTIYF.